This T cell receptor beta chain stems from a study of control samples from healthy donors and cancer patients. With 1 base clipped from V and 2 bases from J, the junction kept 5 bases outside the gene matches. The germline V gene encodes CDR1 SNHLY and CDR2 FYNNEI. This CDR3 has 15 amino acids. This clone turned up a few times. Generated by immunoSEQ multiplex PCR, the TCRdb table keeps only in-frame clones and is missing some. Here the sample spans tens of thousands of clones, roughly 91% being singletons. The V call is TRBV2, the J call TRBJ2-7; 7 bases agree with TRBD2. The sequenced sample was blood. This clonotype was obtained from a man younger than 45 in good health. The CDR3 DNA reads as TGTGCCAGCAGTGAAGAGGCGGGAGCGACCTACGAGCAGTACTTC. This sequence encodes CASSEEAGATYEQYF.